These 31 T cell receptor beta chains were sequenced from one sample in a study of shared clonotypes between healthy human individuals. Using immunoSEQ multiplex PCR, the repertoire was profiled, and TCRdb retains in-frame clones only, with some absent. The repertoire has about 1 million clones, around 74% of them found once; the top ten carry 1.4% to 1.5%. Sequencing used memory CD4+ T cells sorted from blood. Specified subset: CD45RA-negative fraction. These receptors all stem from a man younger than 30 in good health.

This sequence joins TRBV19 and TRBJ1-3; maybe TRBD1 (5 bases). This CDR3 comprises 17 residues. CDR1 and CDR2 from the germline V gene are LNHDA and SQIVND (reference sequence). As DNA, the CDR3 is TGTGCGCCCAGTATCCCCGCAGGGAGGGAAGCTGGAAACACCATATATTTT. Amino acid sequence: CAPSIPAGREAGNTIYF. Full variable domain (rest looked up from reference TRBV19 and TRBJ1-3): DGGITQSPKYLFRKEGQNVTLSCEQNLNHDAMYWYRQDPGQGLRLIYYSQIVNDFQKGDIAEGYSVSREKKESFPLTVTSAQKNPTAFYLCAPSIPAGREAGNTIYFGEGSWLTVV.

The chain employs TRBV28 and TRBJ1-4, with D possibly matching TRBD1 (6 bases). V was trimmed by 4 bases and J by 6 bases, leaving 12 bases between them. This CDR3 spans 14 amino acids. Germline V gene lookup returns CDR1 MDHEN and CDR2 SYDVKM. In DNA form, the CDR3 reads TGTGCCAGCAGTTCGGCGGGGGCCGATGAAAAACTGTTTTTT. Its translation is CASSSAGADEKLFF.

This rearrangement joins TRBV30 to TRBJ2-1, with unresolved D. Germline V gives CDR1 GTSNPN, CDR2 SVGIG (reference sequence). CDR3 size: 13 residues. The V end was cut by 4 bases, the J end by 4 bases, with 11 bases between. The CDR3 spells CAWTRSPYNEQFF. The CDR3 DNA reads TGTGCCTGGACTAGGTCACCTTACAATGAGCAGTTCTTC.

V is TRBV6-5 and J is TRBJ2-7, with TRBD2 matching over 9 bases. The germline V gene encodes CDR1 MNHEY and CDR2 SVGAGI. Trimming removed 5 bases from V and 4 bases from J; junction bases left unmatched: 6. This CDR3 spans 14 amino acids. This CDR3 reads CASSISGSRYEQYF. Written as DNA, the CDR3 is TGTGCCAGCAGTATTAGCGGGAGTCGATACGAGCAGTACTTC.

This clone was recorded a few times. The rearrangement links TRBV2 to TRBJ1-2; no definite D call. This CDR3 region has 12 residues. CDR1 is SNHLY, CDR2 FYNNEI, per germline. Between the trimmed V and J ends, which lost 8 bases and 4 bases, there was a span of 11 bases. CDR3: CASSGLGYGYTF. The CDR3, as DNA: TGTGCCAGCTCCGGGTTGGGCTATGGCTACACCTTC.

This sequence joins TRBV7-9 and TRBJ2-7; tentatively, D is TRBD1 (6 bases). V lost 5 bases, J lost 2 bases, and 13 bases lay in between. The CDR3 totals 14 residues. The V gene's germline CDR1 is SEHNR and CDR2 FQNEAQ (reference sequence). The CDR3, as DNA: TGTGCCAGCAGCCTAGGGACACCCCCCTACGAGCAGTACTTC. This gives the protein CASSLGTPPYEQYF. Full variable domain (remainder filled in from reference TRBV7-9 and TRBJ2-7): DTGVSQNPRHKITKRGQNVTFRCDPISEHNRLYWYRQTLGQGPEFLTYFQNEAQLEKSRLLSDRFSAERPKGSFSTLEIQRTEQGDSAMYLCASSLGTPPYEQYFGPGTRLTVT.

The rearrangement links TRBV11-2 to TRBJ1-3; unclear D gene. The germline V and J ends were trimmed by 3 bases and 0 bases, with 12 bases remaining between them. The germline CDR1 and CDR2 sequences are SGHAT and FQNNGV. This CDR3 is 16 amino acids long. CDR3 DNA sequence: TGTGCCAGCAGCTTTGAACGGATTCCCTCTGGAAACACCATATATTTT. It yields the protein CASSFERIPSGNTIYF.

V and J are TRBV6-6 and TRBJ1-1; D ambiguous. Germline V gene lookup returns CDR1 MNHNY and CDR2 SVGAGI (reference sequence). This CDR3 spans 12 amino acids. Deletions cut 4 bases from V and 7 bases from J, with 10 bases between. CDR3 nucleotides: TGTGCCAGCAGTTCCACGGACCTTGAAGCTTTCTTT. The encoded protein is CASSSTDLEAFF.

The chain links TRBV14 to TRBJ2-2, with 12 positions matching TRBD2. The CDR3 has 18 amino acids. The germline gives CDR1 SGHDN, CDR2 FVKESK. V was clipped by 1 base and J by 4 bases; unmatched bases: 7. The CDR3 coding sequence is TGTGCCAGCAGCCAAGCCCCTAGCGGGAGGGCCGGCACCGGGGAGCTGTTTTTT. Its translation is CASSQAPSGRAGTGELFF.

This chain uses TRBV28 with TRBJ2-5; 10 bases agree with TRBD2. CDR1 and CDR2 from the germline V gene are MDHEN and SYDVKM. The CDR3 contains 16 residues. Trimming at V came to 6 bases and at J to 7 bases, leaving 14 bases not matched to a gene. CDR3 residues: CASRINSGGPSGTQYF. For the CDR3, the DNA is TGTGCCAGCAGGATCAATAGCGGGGGGCCATCGGGGACCCAGTACTTC.

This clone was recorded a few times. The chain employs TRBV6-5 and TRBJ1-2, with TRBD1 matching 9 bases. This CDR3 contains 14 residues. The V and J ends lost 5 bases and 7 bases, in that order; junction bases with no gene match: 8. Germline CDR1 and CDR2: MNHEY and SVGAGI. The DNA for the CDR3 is TGTGCCAGCAGTGCCCGGACAGGGGTCGGTGGCTACACCTTC. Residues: CASSARTGVGGYTF.

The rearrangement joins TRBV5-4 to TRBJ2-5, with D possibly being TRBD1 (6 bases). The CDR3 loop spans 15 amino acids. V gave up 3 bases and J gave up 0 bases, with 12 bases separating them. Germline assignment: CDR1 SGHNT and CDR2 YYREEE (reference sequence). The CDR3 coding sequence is TGTGCCAGCAGCTCCCCTGGACAGCACCAAGAGACCCAGTACTTC. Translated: CASSSPGQHQETQYF.

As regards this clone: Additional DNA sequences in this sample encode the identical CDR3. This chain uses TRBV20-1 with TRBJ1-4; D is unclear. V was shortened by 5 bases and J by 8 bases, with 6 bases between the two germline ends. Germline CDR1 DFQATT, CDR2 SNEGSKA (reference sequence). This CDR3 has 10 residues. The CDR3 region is CSALREKLFF. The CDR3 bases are TGCAGTGCTCTCCGGGAAAAACTGTTTTTT.

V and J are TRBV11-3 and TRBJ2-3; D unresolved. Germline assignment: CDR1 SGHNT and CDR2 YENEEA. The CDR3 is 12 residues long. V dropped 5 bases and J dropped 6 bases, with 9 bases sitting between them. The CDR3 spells CASSPGGDTQYF. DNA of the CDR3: TGTGCCAGCAGCCCCGGTGGGGATACGCAGTATTTT.

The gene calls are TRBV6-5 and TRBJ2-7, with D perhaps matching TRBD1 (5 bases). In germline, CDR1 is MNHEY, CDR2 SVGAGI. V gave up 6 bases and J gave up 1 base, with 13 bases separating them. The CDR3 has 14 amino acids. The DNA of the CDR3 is TGTGCCAGCAGGGCGACAGCCAAATCCTACGAGCAGTACTTC. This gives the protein CASRATAKSYEQYF.

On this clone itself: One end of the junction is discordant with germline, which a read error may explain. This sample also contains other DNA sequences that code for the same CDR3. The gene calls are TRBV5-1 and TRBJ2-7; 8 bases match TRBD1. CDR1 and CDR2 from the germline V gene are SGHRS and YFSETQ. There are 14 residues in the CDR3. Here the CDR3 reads CASSTGQGPFEQYF. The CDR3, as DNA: TGCGCTAGCAGCACCGGACAGGGTCCGTTCGAGCAGTACTTC. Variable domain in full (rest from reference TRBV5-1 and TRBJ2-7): KAGVTQTPRYLIKTRGQQVTLSCSPISGHRSVSWYQQTPGQGLQFLFEYFSETQRNKGNFPGRFSGRQFSNSRSEMNVSTLELGDSALYLCASSTGQGPFEQYFGPGTRLTVT.

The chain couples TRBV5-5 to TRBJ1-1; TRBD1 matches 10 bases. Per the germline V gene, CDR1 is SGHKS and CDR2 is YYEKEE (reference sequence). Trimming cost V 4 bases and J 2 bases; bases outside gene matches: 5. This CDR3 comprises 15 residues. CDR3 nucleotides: TGTGCCAGCAGCCGATGGGACAGGGGAAACACTGAAGCTTTCTTT. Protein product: CASSRWDRGNTEAFF.

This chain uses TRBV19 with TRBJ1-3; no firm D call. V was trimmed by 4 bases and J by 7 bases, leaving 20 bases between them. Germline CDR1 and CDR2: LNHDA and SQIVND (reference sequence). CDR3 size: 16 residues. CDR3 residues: CASSTGRVSQRNTIYF. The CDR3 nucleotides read TGTGCCAGTAGTACAGGCCGGGTCTCTCAACGGAACACCATATATTTT.

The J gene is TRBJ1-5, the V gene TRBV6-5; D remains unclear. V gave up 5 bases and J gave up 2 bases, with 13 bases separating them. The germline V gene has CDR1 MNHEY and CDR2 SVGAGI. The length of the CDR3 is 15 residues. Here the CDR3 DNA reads TGTGCCAGCAGTAGGAGTCTCGGAGGCAATCAGCCCCAGCATTTT. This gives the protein CASSRSLGGNQPQHF.

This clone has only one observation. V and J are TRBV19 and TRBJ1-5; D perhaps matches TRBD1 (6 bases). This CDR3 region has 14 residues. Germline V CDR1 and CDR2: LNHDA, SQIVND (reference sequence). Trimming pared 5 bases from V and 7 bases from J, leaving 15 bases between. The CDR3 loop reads CASSYREENQPQHF. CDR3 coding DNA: TGTGCCAGTAGTTACAGGGAGGAAAACCAGCCCCAGCATTTT.

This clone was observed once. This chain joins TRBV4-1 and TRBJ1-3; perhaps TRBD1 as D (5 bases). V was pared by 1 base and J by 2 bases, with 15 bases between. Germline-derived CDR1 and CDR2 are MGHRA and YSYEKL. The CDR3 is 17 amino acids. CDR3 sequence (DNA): TGCGCCAGCAGCCAAGGACCCGCGGGGACCACTGGAAACACCATATATTTT. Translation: CASSQGPAGTTGNTIYF.

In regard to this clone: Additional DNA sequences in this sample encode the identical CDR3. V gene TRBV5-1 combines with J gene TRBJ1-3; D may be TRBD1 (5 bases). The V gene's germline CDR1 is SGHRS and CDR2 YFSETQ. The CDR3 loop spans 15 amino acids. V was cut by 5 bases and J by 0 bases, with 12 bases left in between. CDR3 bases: TGCGCCAGCAGTTTAGACGGGACCTCTGGAAACACCATATATTTT. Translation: CASSLDGTSGNTIYF.

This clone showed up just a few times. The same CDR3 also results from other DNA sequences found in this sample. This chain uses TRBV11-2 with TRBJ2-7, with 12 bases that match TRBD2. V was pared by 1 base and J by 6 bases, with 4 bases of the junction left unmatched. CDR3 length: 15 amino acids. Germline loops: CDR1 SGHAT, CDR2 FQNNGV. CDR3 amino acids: CASSLGGTSGREQYF. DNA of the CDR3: TGTGCCAGCAGCTTAGGAGGGACTAGCGGGCGCGAGCAGTACTTC.

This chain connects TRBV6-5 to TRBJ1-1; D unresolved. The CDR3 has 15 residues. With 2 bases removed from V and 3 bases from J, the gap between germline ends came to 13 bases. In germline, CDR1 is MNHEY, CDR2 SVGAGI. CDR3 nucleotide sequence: TGTGCCAGCAGTTACCTAGGGAAATTGGACACTGAAGCTTTCTTT. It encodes CASSYLGKLDTEAFF.

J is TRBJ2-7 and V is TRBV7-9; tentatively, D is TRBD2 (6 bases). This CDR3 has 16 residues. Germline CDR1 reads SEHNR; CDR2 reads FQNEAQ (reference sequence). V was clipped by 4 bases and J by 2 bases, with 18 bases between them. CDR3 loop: CASSSPEFGGTYEQYF. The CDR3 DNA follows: TGTGCCAGCAGCTCGCCTGAGTTTGGGGGGACCTACGAGCAGTACTTC.

The CDR3 loop is CAWRGLAHEQYF. The DNA of the CDR3 is TGTGCCTGGAGGGGACTAGCCCACGAGCAGTACTTC. J is TRBJ2-7 and V is TRBV30; 9 positions agree with TRBD2. Germline CDR1 and CDR2: GTSNPN and SVGIG (reference sequence). This CDR3 is 12 amino acids long. The trim removed 3 bases at V and 5 bases at J, leaving 2 bases unmatched.

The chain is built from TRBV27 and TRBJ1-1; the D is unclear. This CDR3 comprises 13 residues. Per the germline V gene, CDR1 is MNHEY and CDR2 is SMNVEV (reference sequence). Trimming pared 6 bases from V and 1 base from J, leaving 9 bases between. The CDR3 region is CASSSHTNTEAFF. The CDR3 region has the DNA TGTGCCAGCAGCTCTCATACGAACACTGAAGCTTTCTTT.

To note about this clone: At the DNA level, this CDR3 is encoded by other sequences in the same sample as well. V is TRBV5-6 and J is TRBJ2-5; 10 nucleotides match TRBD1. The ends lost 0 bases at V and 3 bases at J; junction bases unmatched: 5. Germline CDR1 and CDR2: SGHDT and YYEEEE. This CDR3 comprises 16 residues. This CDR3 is CASSLAGQGGKETQYF. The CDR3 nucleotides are TGTGCCAGCAGCTTGGCCGGACAGGGGGGAAAAGAGACCCAGTACTTC.

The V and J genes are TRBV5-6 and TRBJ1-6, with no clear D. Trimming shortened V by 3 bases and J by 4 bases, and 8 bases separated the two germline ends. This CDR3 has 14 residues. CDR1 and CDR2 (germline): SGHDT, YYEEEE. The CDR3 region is CASSSDIYNSPLHF. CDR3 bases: TGTGCCAGCAGCTCCGACATTTATAATTCACCCCTCCACTTT.

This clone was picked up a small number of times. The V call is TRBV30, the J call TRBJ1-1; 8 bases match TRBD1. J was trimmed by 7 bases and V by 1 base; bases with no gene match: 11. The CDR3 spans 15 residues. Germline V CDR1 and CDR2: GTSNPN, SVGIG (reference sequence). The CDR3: CAWSAGLRGHNEAFF. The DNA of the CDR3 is TGTGCCTGGAGTGCGGGACTCAGGGGGCATAATGAAGCTTTCTTT. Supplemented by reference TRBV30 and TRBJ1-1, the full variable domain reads SQTIHQWPATLVQPVGSPLSLECTVEGTSNPNLYWYRQAAGRGLQLLFYSVGIGQISSEVPQNLSASRPQDRQFILSSKKLLLSDSGFYLCAWSAGLRGHNEAFFGQGTRLTVV.

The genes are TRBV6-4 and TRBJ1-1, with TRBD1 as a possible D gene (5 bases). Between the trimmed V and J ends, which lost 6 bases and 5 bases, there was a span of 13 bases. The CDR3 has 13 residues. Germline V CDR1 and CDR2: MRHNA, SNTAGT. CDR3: CASSLVEGTEAFF. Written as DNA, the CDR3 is TGTGCCAGCAGCCTAGTGGAGGGGACTGAAGCTTTCTTT.